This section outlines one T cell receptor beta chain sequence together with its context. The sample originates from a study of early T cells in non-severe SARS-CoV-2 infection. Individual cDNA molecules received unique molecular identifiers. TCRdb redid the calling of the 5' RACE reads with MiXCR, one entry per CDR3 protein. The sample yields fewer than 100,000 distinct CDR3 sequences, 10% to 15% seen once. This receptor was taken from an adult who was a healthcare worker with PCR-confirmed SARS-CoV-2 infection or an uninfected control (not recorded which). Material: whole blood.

The CDR3 protein is CSVASGLNTGELFF. Here the CDR3 DNA reads TGCAGCGTTGCCAGCGGACTGAACACCGGGGAGCTGTTTTTT. V usage is TRBV29-1 and J usage is TRBJ2-2; weak D call: TRBD2 (5 bases). Germline loops: CDR1 SQVTM, CDR2 ANQGSEA. With 4 bases removed from V and 1 base from J, the gap between germline ends came to 10 bases. This CDR3 spans 14 amino acids.